This T cell receptor (beta chain) was observed in a study of early T cells in non-severe SARS-CoV-2 infection. Overall study context: Sequencing of bulk RNA from unsorted whole blood was done, without chain pairing. Study results and caveats: Clonotype matching in VDJdb favored anti-spike CD8 responses and did not capture private and CD4 specificities.

Individually, cDNA molecules had unique molecular identifiers attached to them. TCRdb reprocessed the 5' RACE reads with MiXCR, giving one entry per CDR3 protein. The sample shows around 28,000 distinct CDR3 sequences, 4.5% to 6.5% of them seen only once. The junction had 5 bases not matched to a gene; V was cut back by 6 bases and J by 3 bases. Germline CDR1 is MNHNS and CDR2 is SASEGT. The length of the CDR3 is 14 residues. The sample holds many counts of this clonotype. Its matching antigen is unknown. The chain has TRBV6-1 and TRBJ2-1; 7 nucleotides line up with TRBD2. Sequencing was done on a sample of whole blood. The sequence came from an adult who was a healthcare worker with PCR-confirmed SARS-CoV-2 infection or an uninfected control (not recorded which). The CDR3: CASSRDYGYNEQFF. The CDR3 DNA sequence: TGTGCCAGCAGCCGGGACTATGGCTACAATGAGCAGTTCTTC.